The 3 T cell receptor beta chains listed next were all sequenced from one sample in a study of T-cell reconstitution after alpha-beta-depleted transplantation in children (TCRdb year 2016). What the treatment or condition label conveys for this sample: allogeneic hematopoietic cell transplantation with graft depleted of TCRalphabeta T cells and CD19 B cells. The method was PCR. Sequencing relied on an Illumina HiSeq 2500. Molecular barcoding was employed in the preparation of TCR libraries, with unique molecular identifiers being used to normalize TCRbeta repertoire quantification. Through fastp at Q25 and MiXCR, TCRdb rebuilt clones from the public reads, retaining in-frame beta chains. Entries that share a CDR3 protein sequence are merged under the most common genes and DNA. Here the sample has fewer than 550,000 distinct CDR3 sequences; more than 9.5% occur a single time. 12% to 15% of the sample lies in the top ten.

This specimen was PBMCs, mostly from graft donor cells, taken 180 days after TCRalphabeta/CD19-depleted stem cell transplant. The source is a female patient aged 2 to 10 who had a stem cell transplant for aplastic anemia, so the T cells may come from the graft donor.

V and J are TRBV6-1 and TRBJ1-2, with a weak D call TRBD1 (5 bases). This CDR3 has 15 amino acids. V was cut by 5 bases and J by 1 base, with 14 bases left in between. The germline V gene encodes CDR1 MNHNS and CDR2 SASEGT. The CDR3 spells CASSRDQRLNYGYTF. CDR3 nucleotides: TGTGCCAGCAGTCGGGACCAACGGCTTAACTATGGCTACACCTTC.

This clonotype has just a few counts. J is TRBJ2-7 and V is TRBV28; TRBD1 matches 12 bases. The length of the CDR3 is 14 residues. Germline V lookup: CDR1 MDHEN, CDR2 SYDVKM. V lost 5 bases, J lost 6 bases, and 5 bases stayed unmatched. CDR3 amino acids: CASSVGQGAREQYF. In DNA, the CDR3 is TGTGCCAGCAGTGTGGGACAGGGGGCTCGCGAGCAGTACTTC.

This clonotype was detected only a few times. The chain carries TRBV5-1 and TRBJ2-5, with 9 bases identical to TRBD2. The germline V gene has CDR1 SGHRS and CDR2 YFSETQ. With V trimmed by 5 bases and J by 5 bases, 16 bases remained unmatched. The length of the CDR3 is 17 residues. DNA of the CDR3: TGCGCCAGCAGGGCCCTCGAGCGGGAGGCGCCGGTGGAGACCCAGTACTTC. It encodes CASRALEREAPVETQYF.